The present entry profiles one T cell receptor (beta chain) with its context. These data come from a study of vaccination and CD4 T cells after COVID-19. One entry per CDR3 protein, called by TCRdb with MiXCR from the PCR reads. The table has roughly 16,000 distinct CDR3 sequences, 66% seen once. The CDR3 sequence is 13 residues long. Germline CDR1 MGHDK, CDR2 SYGVNS. The junction had 1 base not matched to a gene; V was cut back by 5 bases and J by 4 bases. This rearrangement joins TRBV25-1 to TRBJ2-5; 10 bases map to TRBD2. The sequencing used CD4+ T cells from blood, collected after SARS-CoV-2 vaccination. This clonotype was sampled from a human donor who had recovered from COVID-19. CDR3 bases: TGTGCCAGCAGTTCTAGCGGGAGAGAGACCCAGTACTTC. It codes for CASSSSGRETQYF.